The 23 T cell receptor beta chains presented below share a single source sample, sequenced in a study of blood T cells in healthy people across ages. A second PCR of about 7 to 12 cycles used a sample-barcoded 5' primer and a J-beta primer mix. MiXCR, run by TCRdb on the 5' RACE reads, gives a single entry per CDR3 protein. The sample records 700,000 to 950,000 distinct CDR3 sequences, roughly two fifths being singletons. Sequencing was carried out using blood. The receptors were sampled from a woman aged 55-75 years in good health.

The V gene is TRBV20-1, the J gene TRBJ2-5; 8 bases are shared with TRBD2. Germline CDR1 is DFQATT and CDR2 is SNEGSKA (reference sequence). V trimming: 0 bases; J trimming: 2 bases; junction bases outside the gene matches: 11. This CDR3 spans 17 amino acids. CDR3 sequence (DNA): TGCAGTGCTAGAGATCTCGCGGGGGGTAGTATTCAAGAGACCCAGTACTTC. This sequence encodes CSARDLAGGSIQETQYF.

J is TRBJ2-1 and V is TRBV7-9; D is uncertain. The CDR3 is 14 amino acids. Germline CDR1 and CDR2: SEHNR and FQNEAQ (reference sequence). The V end lost 4 bases, the J end lost 5 bases, and 12 bases lay between the germline ends. As DNA, the CDR3 is TGTGCCAGCAGCTGGATAGGAATCCACAATGAGCAGTTCTTC. It specifies CASSWIGIHNEQFF.

This clonotype appeared a few times. V is TRBV7-6 and J is TRBJ2-3; perhaps TRBD2 as D (6 bases). The germline V gene has CDR1 SGHVS and CDR2 FNYEAQ. Trimming stripped 6 bases from V and 0 bases from J, with 10 bases between. The CDR3 is made up of 14 amino acids. The CDR3 region is CASSRRESTDTQYF. The CDR3 region has the DNA TGTGCCAGCAGTAGACGGGAGAGCACAGATACGCAGTATTTT.

The V gene is TRBV4-3, the J gene TRBJ2-1; 10 bases match TRBD2. CDR3 length: 20 amino acids. J was trimmed by 10 bases and V by 0 bases; bases with no gene match: 21. Germline CDR1 is LGHNA and CDR2 is YSLEER. This CDR3 is CASSQDGGVSSGSWFDEQFF. For the CDR3, the DNA is TGCGCCAGCAGCCAAGATGGTGGAGTCTCTAGCGGGAGTTGGTTCGACGAGCAGTTCTTC.

This chain connects TRBV2 to TRBJ2-6; D may be TRBD2 (6 bases). Trimming took 4 bases from V and 1 from J, leaving 14 bases between them. The CDR3 is 17 amino acids. The germline gives CDR1 SNHLY, CDR2 FYNNEI. CDR3 DNA: TGTGCCAGCAGTGTGGGGCAGGGAGGTTCTGGGGCCAACGTCCTGACTTTC. Amino acid sequence: CASSVGQGGSGANVLTF.

Only a few counts were recorded for this clonotype. This sequence joins TRBV5-1 and TRBJ2-7; 8 bases are shared with TRBD1. The CDR3 covers 16 residues. The V gene end was trimmed by 0 bases and the J gene end by 2 bases; junction bases not matched to a gene: 7. CDR1 and CDR2 from the germline V gene are SGHRS and YFSETQ. The CDR3 DNA reads TGCGCCAGCAGCTTGGCTCCCGGGACAGGAGCCTACGAGCAGTACTTC. Translated, it gives CASSLAPGTGAYEQYF.

A single count supports this clonotype. This rearrangement joins TRBV20-1 to TRBJ2-1; no clear D gene. The V and J ends lost 4 bases and 0 bases respectively, with 10 bases between them. The CDR3 is made up of 14 amino acids. Germline assignment: CDR1 DFQATT and CDR2 SNEGSKA (reference sequence). CDR3 residues: CSATRQSSYNEQFF. CDR3 DNA: TGCAGTGCTACGCGGCAAAGCTCCTACAATGAGCAGTTCTTC.

This clonotype was recorded once. The chain is built from TRBV5-8 and TRBJ2-5; maybe TRBD1 (5 bases). Germline V CDR1 and CDR2: SGHTS, YDEGEE. The V end lost 2 bases, the J end lost 4 bases, and 15 bases lay between the germline ends. This CDR3 spans 15 amino acids. DNA of the CDR3: TGTGCCAGCAGCTTTGACAGTACTCGAGGAGAGACCCAGTACTTC. It translates to CASSFDSTRGETQYF.

The chain is built from TRBV27 and TRBJ2-5; D is possibly TRBD2 (6 bases). This CDR3 spans 13 amino acids. Germline V gives CDR1 MNHEY, CDR2 SMNVEV (reference sequence). V lost 6 bases to trimming and J lost 7 bases, with 15 bases between them. CDR3 amino acids: CASRKWTGGTQYF. The DNA for the CDR3 is TGTGCCAGCAGAAAATGGACCGGGGGGACCCAGTACTTC.

Remarks on this clonotype: A much larger clone sits a single nucleotide away, making a read error possible. The V and J genes are TRBV7-2 and TRBJ2-7; a weak D match, TRBD2 (5 bases). Germline-derived CDR1 and CDR2 are SGHTA and FQGNSA. Trimming removed 3 bases from V and 7 bases from J, with 10 bases in between. CDR3 length equals 12 residues. In DNA form, the CDR3 reads TGTGCCAGCAGCTTGACTACCGGTGAGCAGTACTTC. Protein: CASSLTTGEQYF.

In this sample, this clonotype turned up many times. The V call is TRBV7-9, the J call TRBJ2-5; tentative D call: TRBD1 (6 bases). The germline V gene encodes CDR1 SEHNR and CDR2 FQNEAQ (reference sequence). Deletions cut 5 bases from V and 7 bases from J, with 17 bases between. The CDR3 contains 14 residues. The DNA of the CDR3 is TGTGCCAGCAGCCTCTTAGGGGAACAGGGGACCCAGTACTTC. Translating gives CASSLLGEQGTQYF.

This sequence joins TRBV3-1 and TRBJ2-6, with D uncertain. The germline gives CDR1 LGHDT, CDR2 YNNKEL (reference sequence). The CDR3 extends over 15 amino acids. Trimming removed 3 bases from V and 2 bases from J, with 8 bases in between. The CDR3 DNA follows: TGTGCCAGCAGCCAGGGATCCGCTGGGGCCAACGTCCTGACTTTC. Encoded protein: CASSQGSAGANVLTF.

This clonotype has a handful of counts. This chain links TRBV29-1 with TRBJ1-1, with D unclear. CDR1 and CDR2 (germline): SQVTM, ANQGSEA. Trimming stripped 5 bases from V and 0 bases from J, with 16 bases between. There are 15 residues in the CDR3. Written as DNA, the CDR3 is TGCAGCGTTCCTAGGCCTCCAGACATGAACACTGAAGCTTTCTTT. Its protein product is CSVPRPPDMNTEAFF.

The CDR3: CASSLGAGGFNEQYF. The CDR3 nucleotides are TGTGCCAGCAGCTTAGGGGCGGGGGGCTTCAATGAGCAGTACTTC. The chain carries TRBV11-1 and TRBJ2-5, with 8 bases fitting TRBD2. CDR1 is SGHAT and CDR2 is FQDESV in the germline V gene (reference sequence). J gave up 11 bases and V 1 base, and 12 bases lay outside the gene matches. The CDR3 covers 15 residues.

This clonotype was seen a handful of times. This chain connects TRBV7-2 to TRBJ1-2; 9 nucleotides align to TRBD1. Germline values: CDR1 SGHTA, CDR2 FQGNSA. After removal of 5 bases from V and 2 bases from J, the junction contained 12 bases not matched to a gene. The CDR3 spans 17 residues. CDR3: CASSLGPPGQGNYGYTF. CDR3 bases: TGTGCCAGCAGCCTAGGGCCCCCCGGACAGGGGAACTATGGCTACACCTTC.

The chain employs TRBV11-2 and TRBJ2-3; possibly TRBD2 for D (7 bases). From germline, CDR1 is SGHAT and CDR2 FQNNGV. V dropped 7 bases and J dropped 7 bases, with 27 bases sitting between them. The CDR3 is 17 residues long. In DNA form, the CDR3 reads TGTGCCAGCACCCCTCTCGACGAGGCGGGGGCTCTCCATACGCAGTATTTT. Protein sequence: CASTPLDEAGALHTQYF.

The chain has TRBV10-3 and TRBJ1-2; D unresolved. CDR1 and CDR2 from the germline V gene are ENHRY and SYGVKD. The CDR3 consists of 13 residues. Trimming pared 4 bases from V and 1 base from J, leaving 7 bases between. The CDR3 region has the DNA TGTGCCATCAGTGTGCAGTTTAACTATGGCTACACCTTC. Amino acid sequence: CAISVQFNYGYTF.

V usage is TRBV29-1 and J usage is TRBJ1-1; D unresolved. This CDR3 is 10 amino acids long. The V and J ends lost 4 bases and 7 bases respectively, with 7 bases between them. Germline-derived CDR1 and CDR2 are SQVTM and ANQGSEA. This chain's CDR3 is CSVGGLEAFF. CDR3 DNA sequence: TGCAGCGTTGGGGGTCTTGAAGCTTTCTTT.

This clonotype was counted a few times. The genes are TRBV6-2 or TRBV6-3 and TRBJ2-3, with 14 bases identical to TRBD2. This CDR3 spans 19 amino acids. Germline V CDR1 and CDR2: MNHEY, SVGEGT. V gave up 4 bases and J gave up 1 base; unmatched junction bases: 10. CDR3 amino acids: CASSSPPGLAGDGTDTQYF. In DNA form, the CDR3 reads TGTGCCAGCAGTTCTCCCCCGGGACTAGCGGGAGATGGCACAGATACGCAGTATTTT.

In DNA, the CDR3 is TGTGCCAGCAGTCCCTCCGGGCCATCAGCGCTCCAGGGCTACACCTTC. It translates to CASSPSGPSALQGYTF. The chain employs TRBV12-3 or TRBV12-4 and TRBJ1-2; D is unresolved. Trimming took off 5 bases at V and 8 bases at J, with 24 bases between the two ends. This CDR3 has 16 amino acids.

The gene calls are TRBV5-1 and TRBJ2-7, with a possible D match to TRBD1 (8 bases). The germline gives CDR1 SGHRS, CDR2 YFSETQ. This CDR3 has 16 residues. V was cut by 2 bases and J by 4 bases, with 19 bases left in between. The CDR3 reads CASSLAIRGREYEQYF. The DNA of the CDR3 is TGCGCCAGCAGCTTAGCGATCAGGGGGCGGGAGTACGAGCAGTACTTC.

This rearrangement joins TRBV6-5 to TRBJ2-3, with TRBD2 matching 13 bases. Germline CDR1 and CDR2: MNHEY and SVGAGI. The junction had 4 bases not matched to a gene; V was cut back by 6 bases and J by 1 base. The CDR3 totals 16 residues. CDR3 protein: CASSWTSGGRTDTQYF. For the CDR3, the DNA is TGTGCCAGCAGCTGGACTAGCGGGGGACGCACAGATACGCAGTATTTT.

The rearrangement links TRBV10-3 to TRBJ2-5, with D perhaps assigned TRBD1 or TRBD2 (5 bases each). Germline V gene lookup returns CDR1 ENHRY and CDR2 SYGVKD. There are 15 residues in the CDR3. The V end was cut by 0 bases, the J end by 5 bases, with 13 bases between. CDR3 sequence reads: CAISESTAGTETQYF. In DNA form, the CDR3 reads TGTGCCATCAGTGAGTCGACGGCAGGGACGGAGACCCAGTACTTC.